One T cell receptor beta chain is described in this entry. The data originate from a study of siplizumab effects on memory and regulatory T cells. The V end was cut by 5 bases, the J end by 0 bases, with 8 bases between. Germline loops: CDR1 SEHNR, CDR2 FQNEAQ (reference sequence). The CDR3 covers 15 residues. The study assayed about 10^5 TCR templates per sample. Clones were sequenced by immunoSEQ multiplex PCR, and TCRdb holds only the in-frame ones, with some missing. The sample has some 100,000 clones, around 94% seen once; the top ten hold around 0.6%. The sequence derives from a human donor in good health. Sequences were obtained from Tregs sorted from blood. V and J are TRBV7-9 and TRBJ2-6; D is uncertain. The CDR3 sequence: CASSNKFSGANVLTF. The CDR3 DNA reads TGTGCCAGCAGCAACAAGTTCTCTGGGGCCAACGTCCTGACTTTC. Full variable domain (remainder filled in from reference TRBV7-9 and TRBJ2-6): DTGVSQNPRHKITKRGQNVTFRCDPISEHNRLYWYRQTLGQGPEFLTYFQNEAQLEKSRLLSDRFSAERPKGSFSTLEIQRTEQGDSAMYLCASSNKFSGANVLTFGAGSRLTVL.